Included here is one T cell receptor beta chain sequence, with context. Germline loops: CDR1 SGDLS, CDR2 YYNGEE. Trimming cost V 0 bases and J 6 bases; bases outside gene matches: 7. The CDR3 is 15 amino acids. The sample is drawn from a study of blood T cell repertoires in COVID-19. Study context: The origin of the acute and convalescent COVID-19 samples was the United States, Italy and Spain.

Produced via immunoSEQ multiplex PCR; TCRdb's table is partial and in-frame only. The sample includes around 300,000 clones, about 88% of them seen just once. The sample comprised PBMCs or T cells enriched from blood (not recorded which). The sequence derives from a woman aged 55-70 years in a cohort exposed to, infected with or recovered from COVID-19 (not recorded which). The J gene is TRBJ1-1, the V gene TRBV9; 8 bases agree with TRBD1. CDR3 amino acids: CASSVAQDREAEAFF. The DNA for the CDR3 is TGTGCCAGCAGCGTAGCCCAGGACAGGGAAGCTGAAGCTTTCTTT.